This TCR beta chain was captured in a study of control samples from healthy donors and cancer patients. Profiled with immunoSEQ multiplex PCR; TCRdb holds only in-frame clones, not every one. The sample lists about 100,000 clones, roughly 89% occurring once. Sequencing was performed on blood. This receptor was identified in a human donor in good health. The donor label of this sample is uncertain.

The CDR3 reads CASSVQGGGGNTIYF. CDR3 nucleotides: TGTGCCAGTAGTGTACAGGGAGGAGGAGGAAACACCATATATTTT. The rearrangement uses TRBV19 and TRBJ1-3; tentative D call: TRBD1 (6 bases). The germline gives CDR1 LNHDA, CDR2 SQIVND (reference sequence). The CDR3 length is 15 residues. V lost 5 bases and J lost 4, with 15 bases in between.